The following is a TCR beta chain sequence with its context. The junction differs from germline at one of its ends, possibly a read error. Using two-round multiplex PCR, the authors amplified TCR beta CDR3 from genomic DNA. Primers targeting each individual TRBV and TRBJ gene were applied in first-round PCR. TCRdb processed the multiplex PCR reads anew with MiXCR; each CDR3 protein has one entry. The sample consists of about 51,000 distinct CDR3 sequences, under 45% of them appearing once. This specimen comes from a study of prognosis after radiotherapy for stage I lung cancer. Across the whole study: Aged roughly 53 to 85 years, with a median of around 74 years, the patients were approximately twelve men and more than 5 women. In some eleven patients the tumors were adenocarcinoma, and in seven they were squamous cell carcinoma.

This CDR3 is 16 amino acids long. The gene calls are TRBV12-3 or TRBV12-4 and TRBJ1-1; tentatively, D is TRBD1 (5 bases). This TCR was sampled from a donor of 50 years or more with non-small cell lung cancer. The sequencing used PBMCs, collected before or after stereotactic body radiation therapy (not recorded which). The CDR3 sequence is CASSLGIQVPYTEAFF. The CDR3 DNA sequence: TGTGCCAGCAGTTTGGGGATACAGGTTCCGTACACTGAAGCTTTTTTT.